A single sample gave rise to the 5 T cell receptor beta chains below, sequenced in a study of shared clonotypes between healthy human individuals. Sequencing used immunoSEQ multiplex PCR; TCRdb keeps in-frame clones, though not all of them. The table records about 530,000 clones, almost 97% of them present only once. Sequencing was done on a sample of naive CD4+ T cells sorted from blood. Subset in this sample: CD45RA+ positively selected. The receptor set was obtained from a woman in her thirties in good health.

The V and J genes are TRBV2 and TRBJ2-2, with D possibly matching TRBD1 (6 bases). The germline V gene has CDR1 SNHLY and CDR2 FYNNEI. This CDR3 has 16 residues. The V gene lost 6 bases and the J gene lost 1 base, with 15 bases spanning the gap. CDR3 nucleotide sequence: TGTGCCAGCAGCGCCCTGGGGGCAGGGAACACCGGGGAGCTGTTTTTT. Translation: CASSALGAGNTGELFF.

In DNA form, the CDR3 reads TGTGCCAGCAGTTTAGGAGTGACAGGGGGGAACACCGGGGAGCTGTTTTTT. This sequence encodes CASSLGVTGGNTGELFF. This sequence joins TRBV27 and TRBJ2-2; 9 nucleotides agree with TRBD1. Trimming cost V 2 bases and J 1 base; bases outside gene matches: 5. The CDR3 is made up of 17 amino acids. CDR1 and CDR2 (germline): MNHEY, SMNVEV (reference sequence).

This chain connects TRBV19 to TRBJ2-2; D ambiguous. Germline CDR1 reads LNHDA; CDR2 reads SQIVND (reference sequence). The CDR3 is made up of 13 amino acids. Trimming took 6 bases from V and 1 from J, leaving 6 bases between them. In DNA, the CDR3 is TGTGCCAGTAGCCGCGGGAACACCGGGGAGCTGTTTTTT. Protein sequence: CASSRGNTGELFF.

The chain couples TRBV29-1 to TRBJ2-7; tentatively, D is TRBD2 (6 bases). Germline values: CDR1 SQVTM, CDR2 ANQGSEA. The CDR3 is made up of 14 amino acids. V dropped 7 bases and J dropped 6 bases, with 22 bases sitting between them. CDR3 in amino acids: CSARRGTPRGEQYF. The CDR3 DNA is TGCAGCGCCAGGAGGGGAACCCCCAGAGGCGAGCAGTACTTC.

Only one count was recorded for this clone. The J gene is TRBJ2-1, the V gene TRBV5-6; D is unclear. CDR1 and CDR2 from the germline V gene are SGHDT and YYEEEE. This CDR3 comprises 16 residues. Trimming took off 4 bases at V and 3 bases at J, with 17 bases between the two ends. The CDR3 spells CASSLKGAELYNEQFF. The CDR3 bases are TGTGCCAGCAGCCTTAAGGGCGCCGAACTCTACAATGAGCAGTTCTTC. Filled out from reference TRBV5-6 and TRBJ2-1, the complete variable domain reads DAGVTQSPTHLIKTRGQQVTLRCSPKSGHDTVSWYQQALGQGPQFIFQYYEEEERQRGNFPDRFSGHQFPNYSSELNVNALLLGDSALYLCASSLKGAELYNEQFFGPGTRLTVL.